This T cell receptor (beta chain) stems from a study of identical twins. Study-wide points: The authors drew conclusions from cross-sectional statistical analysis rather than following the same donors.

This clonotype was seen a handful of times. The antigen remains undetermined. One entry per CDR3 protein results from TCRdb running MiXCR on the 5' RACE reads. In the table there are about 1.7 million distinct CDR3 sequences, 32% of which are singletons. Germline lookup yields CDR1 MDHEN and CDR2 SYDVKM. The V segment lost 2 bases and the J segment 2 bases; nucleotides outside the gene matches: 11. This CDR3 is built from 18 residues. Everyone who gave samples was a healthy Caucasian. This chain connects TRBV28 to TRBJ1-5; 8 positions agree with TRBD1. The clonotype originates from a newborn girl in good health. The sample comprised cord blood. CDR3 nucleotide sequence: TGTGCCAGCAGTTTACTGGACAGGGAGAGGGTGGGCAATCAGCCCCAGCATTTT. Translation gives CASSLLDRERVGNQPQHF.